The 2 T cell receptor beta chains reported below all come from one sample, sequenced in a study of beta chain features in type 1 diabetes. Expressed TCRB transcripts were sequenced, since all the RNA that had been isolated was reverse transcribed. The data were produced by immunoSEQ multiplex PCR, yet TCRdb's version contains in-frame clones alone and is incomplete. Of around 350,000 clones listed, 10% to 15% are singletons. The sample consisted of naive CD4+ T cells from blood. The receptors originated from a man aged 18-30 years in good health.

This clone turned up a few times. The CDR3 spells CAWSISGVTDTQYF. The DNA of the CDR3 is TGTGCCTGGTCCATCTCGGGGGTCACAGATACGCAGTATTTT. The V call is TRBV30, the J call TRBJ2-3; possible D gene TRBD2, 6 bases. Germline loops: CDR1 GTSNPN, CDR2 SVGIG (reference sequence). With 5 bases removed from V and 2 bases from J, the gap between germline ends came to 14 bases. The CDR3 totals 14 residues.

This sequence joins TRBV15 and TRBJ1-5, with 10 bases fitting TRBD1. With V trimmed by 3 bases and J by 1 base, 3 bases remained unmatched. The V gene's germline CDR1 is LNHNV and CDR2 YYDKDF (reference sequence). The CDR3 sequence is 16 residues long. Here the CDR3 reads CATSRTGGWSNQPQHF. The CDR3 DNA sequence: TGTGCCACCAGCAGGACAGGGGGCTGGAGCAATCAGCCCCAGCATTTT.